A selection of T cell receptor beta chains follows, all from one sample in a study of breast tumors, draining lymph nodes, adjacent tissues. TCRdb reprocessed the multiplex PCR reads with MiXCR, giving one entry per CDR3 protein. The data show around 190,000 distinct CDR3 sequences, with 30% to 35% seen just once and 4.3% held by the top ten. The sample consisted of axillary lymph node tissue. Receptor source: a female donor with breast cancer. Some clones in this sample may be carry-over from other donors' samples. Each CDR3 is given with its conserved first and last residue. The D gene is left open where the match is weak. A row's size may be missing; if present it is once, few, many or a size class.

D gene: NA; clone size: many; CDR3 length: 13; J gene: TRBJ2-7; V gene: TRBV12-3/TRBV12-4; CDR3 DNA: TGTGCCAGCAGTTTTGGCGAATTCTACGAGCAGTACTTC; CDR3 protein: CASSFGEFYEQYF
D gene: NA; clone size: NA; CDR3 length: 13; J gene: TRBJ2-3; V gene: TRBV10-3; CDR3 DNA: TGTGCCATCAAACAGGACAGCGATGATACGCAGTATTTT; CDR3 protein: CAIKQDSDDTQYF
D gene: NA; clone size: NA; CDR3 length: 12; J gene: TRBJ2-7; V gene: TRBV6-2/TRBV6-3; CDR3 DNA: TGTGCCAGCAGTCACCAGCGGCCCGAGCAGTACTTC; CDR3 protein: CASSHQRPEQYF
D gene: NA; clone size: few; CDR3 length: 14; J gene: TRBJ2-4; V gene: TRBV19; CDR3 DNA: TGTGCCAGTAAACAGAGCACTGACTACGGCATTCAGTACTTC; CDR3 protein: CASKQSTDYGIQYF
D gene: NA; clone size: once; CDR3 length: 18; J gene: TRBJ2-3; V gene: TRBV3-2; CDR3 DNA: TGTGCCAGCAGCCAAGGACTCAGGACAGGGGGCCCCACAGATACGCAGTATTTT; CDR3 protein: CASSQGLRTGGPTDTQYF
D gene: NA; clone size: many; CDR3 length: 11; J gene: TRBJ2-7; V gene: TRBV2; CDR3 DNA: TGTGCCAGCAGTGTCAGGGAAGAGCAGTACTTC; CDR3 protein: CASSVREEQYF
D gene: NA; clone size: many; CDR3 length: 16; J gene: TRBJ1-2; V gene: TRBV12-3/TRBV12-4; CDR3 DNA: TGTGCCAGCAGTTTTTTCGCCGGGACTACTAACTATGGCTACACCTTC; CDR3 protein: CASSFFAGTTNYGYTF
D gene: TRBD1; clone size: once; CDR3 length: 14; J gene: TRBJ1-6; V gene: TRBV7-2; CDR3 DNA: TGTGCCACCTATAGGCAGGGGGAAAGTTCACCCCTCCACTTT; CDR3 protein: CATYRQGESSPLHF
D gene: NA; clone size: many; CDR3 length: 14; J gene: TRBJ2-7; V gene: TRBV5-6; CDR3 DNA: TGTGCCAGCAGCTTAGGGGGACCACCCTACGAGCAGTACTTC; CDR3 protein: CASSLGGPPYEQYF
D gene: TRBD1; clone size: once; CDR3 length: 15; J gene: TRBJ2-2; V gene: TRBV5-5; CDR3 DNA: TGTGCCAGCAGCCGGGACAGGCCGAACACCGGGGAGCTGTTTTTT; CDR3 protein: CASSRDRPNTGELFF
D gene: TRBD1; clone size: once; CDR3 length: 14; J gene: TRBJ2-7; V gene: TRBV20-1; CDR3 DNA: TGCGGTGCTACCGGGACAGCCCTGGCCTCCGAGCAGTACTTC; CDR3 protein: CGATGTALASEQYF
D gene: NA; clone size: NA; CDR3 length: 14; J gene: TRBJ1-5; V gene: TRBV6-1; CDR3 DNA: TGTGCCAGCAGTCTCGCGGGGGGTTATCAGCCCCAGCATTTT; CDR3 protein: CASSLAGGYQPQHF
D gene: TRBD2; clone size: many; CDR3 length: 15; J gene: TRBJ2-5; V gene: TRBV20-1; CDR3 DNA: TGCAGTGCTAGAGATGGCGGGGGGTACCAAGAGACCCAGTACTTC; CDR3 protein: CSARDGGGYQETQYF
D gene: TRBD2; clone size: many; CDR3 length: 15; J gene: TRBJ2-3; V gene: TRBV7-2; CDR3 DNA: TGTGCCAGCAGCTTAGGGGCGGGAGCTGTAGATACGCAGTATTTT; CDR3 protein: CASSLGAGAVDTQYF
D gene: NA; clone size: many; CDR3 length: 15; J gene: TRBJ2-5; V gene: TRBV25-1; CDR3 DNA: TGTGCCAGCAGTGAATCTTGGGGACCACAAGAGACCCAGTACTTC; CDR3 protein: CASSESWGPQETQYF
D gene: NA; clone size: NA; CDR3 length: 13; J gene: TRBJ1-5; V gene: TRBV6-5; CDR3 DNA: TGTGCCAGCAGTCGTATTCCCGGAGGGTCCGAGCATTTT; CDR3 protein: CASSRIPGGSEHF
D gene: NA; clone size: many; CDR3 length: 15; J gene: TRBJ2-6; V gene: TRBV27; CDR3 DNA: TGTGCCAGCAGTGGGGCAGAAACTGGGGCCAACGTCCTGACTTTC; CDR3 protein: CASSGAETGANVLTF
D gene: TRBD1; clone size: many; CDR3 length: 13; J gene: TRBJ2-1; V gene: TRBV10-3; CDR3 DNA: TGTGCCATTTGGACAGGGATTGGCGATGAGCAGTTCTTC; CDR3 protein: CAIWTGIGDEQFF
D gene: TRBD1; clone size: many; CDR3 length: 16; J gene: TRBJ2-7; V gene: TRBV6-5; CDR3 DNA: TGTGCCAGCAGGATCACCCCGGGACAGGGTTTCTACGAGCAGTACTTC; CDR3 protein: CASRITPGQGFYEQYF
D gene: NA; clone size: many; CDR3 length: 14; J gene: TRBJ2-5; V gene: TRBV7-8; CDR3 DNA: TGTGCCAGCAGCTTCACTCCCAGCCAAGAGACCCAGTACTTC; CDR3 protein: CASSFTPSQETQYF